The entry below describes one T cell receptor (beta chain). The data were taken from a study of blood T cell repertoires in COVID-19. The overall study: The cDNA or gDNA used as material had been derived from T cells, B-cell-depleted T cells, or PBMCs.

V was cut by 2 bases and J by 2 bases, with 10 bases left in between. Germline CDR1 reads MNHNS; CDR2 reads SASEGT. CDR3 length: 14 amino acids. Per the authors' pipeline: How many nucleated cells were present was estimated from reference gene primer amplification. Measured with immunoSEQ multiplex PCR; TCRdb has only the in-frame clones, and not every one. That table supplies the V and J calls and clone size; D and trimming were determined from the DNA. The table records 200,000 to 250,000 clones, 84% of them present only once. The rearrangement joins TRBV6-1 to TRBJ2-7; unclear D gene. The TCR originated in a man over 45 with acute or convalescent COVID-19. Sequencing input: peripheral blood. CDR3 in DNA: TGTGCCAGCAGTGAACGGGTCTTCACCTACGAGCAGTACTTC. This gives the protein CASSERVFTYEQYF.